These T cell receptor beta chains were read from a single sample in a study of cytomegalovirus exposure and HLA in healthy donors. Data came from immunoSEQ multiplex PCR; TCRdb stores just in-frame clones and leaves some out. The profile shows roughly 200,000 clones, 87% of them singletons. Sample: PBMCs. The source is a boy between 2 and 10 years old in good health and CMV-seronegative. Both conserved end residues are part of each CDR3. The D gene is left open where the match is weak. The size field is filled for only some rows; it gives once, few, many or a size class.

cdr3_length	clone_size	v_call	d_call	j_call	cdr3_aa	cdr3_nt
17	NA	TRBV19	NA	TRBJ2-1	CASTIGFQRDTYNEQFF	TGTGCCAGTACCATAGGGTTCCAACGGGATACCTACAATGAGCAGTTCTTC
18	NA	TRBV9	NA	TRBJ2-1	CASSLSKVDSGFYNEQFF	TGTGCCAGCAGCCTCTCTAAGGTGGACTCTGGATTCTACAATGAGCAGTTCTTC
15	NA	TRBV4-1	TRBD2	TRBJ2-7	CASSSGGEGVYEQYF	TGCGCCAGCAGCTCCGGAGGGGAGGGAGTTTACGAGCAGTACTTC
14	NA	TRBV27	NA	TRBJ1-2	CASSLGGTNYGYTF	TGTGCCAGCAGTTTAGGGGGGACTAACTATGGCTACACCTTC
16	NA	TRBV5-6	NA	TRBJ1-5	CASSLGGGAGNQPQHF	TGTGCCAGCAGCTTGGGGGGGGGCGCAGGCAATCAGCCCCAGCATTTT
15	NA	TRBV5-1	TRBD2	TRBJ2-7	CASSRGTSGDYEQYF	TGCGCCAGCAGCCGCGGGACTAGCGGAGATTACGAGCAGTACTTC
15	NA	TRBV5-4	NA	TRBJ1-2	CASRARTDDSYGYTF	TGTGCCAGCAGGGCCCGGACAGACGACTCCTATGGCTACACCTTC
13	NA	TRBV6-1	NA	TRBJ1-5	CASSSEENQPQHF	TGTGCCAGCAGTAGCGAGGAGAATCAGCCCCAGCATTTT
12	NA	TRBV7-9	NA	TRBJ2-7	CASSLEGVEQYF	TGTGCCAGCAGCTTAGAGGGAGTCGAGCAGTACTTC
16	NA	TRBV4-2	NA	TRBJ1-4	CASSQDLSATNEKLFF	TGTGCCAGCAGCCAAGATTTATCAGCAACTAATGAAAAACTGTTTTTT
14	NA	TRBV19	NA	TRBJ1-3	CASSNDRWSNTIYF	TGTGCCAGTAGTAACGACAGATGGTCTAACACCATATATTTT
13	NA	TRBV28	TRBD1	TRBJ1-5	CASRLQGDQPQHF	TGTGCCAGCAGACTACAGGGGGATCAGCCCCAGCATTTT
15	NA	TRBV7-9	NA	TRBJ2-5	CASSLRGGVQETQYF	TGTGCCAGCAGCTTACGGGGTGGGGTTCAAGAGACCCAGTACTTC
14	NA	TRBV6-1	TRBD1	TRBJ1-1	CASRLTGESTEAFF	TGTGCCAGCAGACTGACAGGGGAGAGTACTGAAGCTTTCTTT
15	NA	TRBV5-1	TRBD2	TRBJ2-1	CASSYSGSTPNEQFF	TGCGCCAGCAGCTACAGCGGGAGCACCCCCAATGAGCAGTTCTTC
16	NA	TRBV27	TRBD2	TRBJ2-3	CASSLLTSGSADTQYF	TGTGCCAGCAGTTTGCTTACCAGCGGGAGCGCAGATACGCAGTATTTT
16	NA	TRBV10-1	NA	TRBJ2-2	CASSDPREGRTGELFF	TGCGCCAGCAGTGATCCCAGGGAAGGGAGGACCGGGGAGCTGTTTTTT
15	NA	TRBV27	TRBD2	TRBJ2-7	CASSLIAGSPDEQYF	TGTGCCAGCAGTTTGATAGCGGGGTCCCCGGACGAGCAGTACTTC
17	NA	TRBV5-1	TRBD2	TRBJ2-6	CASSPPSGGAGANVLTF	TGCGCCAGCAGCCCCCCTAGCGGGGGGGCCGGGGCCAACGTCCTGACTTTC
16	NA	TRBV5-1	TRBD2	TRBJ2-5	CASSEKASGGEETQYF	TGCGCCAGCAGCGAGAAAGCTAGCGGGGGTGAAGAGACCCAGTACTTC
17	few	TRBV5-4	NA	TRBJ2-6	CASSSASGASGANVLTF	TGTGCCAGCAGCAGCGCCTCAGGGGCCTCTGGGGCCAACGTCCTGACTTTC
12	NA	TRBV2	NA	TRBJ1-6	CASSPIASPLHF	TGTGCCAGCAGCCCCATAGCTTCACCCCTCCACTTT
12	NA	TRBV28	NA	TRBJ2-7	CASSFADYEQYF	TGTGCCAGCAGTTTTGCGGACTACGAGCAGTACTTC
16	NA	TRBV7-9	TRBD1	TRBJ1-1	CASSPLGQGRKSEAFF	TGTGCCAGCAGCCCCCTGGGACAGGGGAGAAAGTCGGAAGCTTTCTTT
14	NA	TRBV5-4	NA	TRBJ2-7	CASSPQGYQGEQYF	TGTGCCAGCAGCCCCCAGGGGTACCAGGGCGAGCAGTACTTC
16	NA	TRBV27	NA	TRBJ1-2	CASSIRQAPANYGYTF	TGTGCCAGCAGTATAAGACAGGCCCCAGCTAACTATGGCTACACCTTC
13	NA	TRBV27	NA	TRBJ2-3	CASSLVVTDTQYF	TGTGCCAGCAGTCTCGTAGTCACAGATACGCAGTATTTT
14	NA	TRBV6-6	NA	TRBJ2-1	CASTRGDNINEQFF	TGTGCCAGCACCAGGGGCGATAATATCAATGAGCAGTTCTTC
15	NA	TRBV11-2	NA	TRBJ1-5	CASSLDLDRNQPQHF	TGTGCCAGCAGCTTAGATCTAGACCGAAATCAGCCCCAGCATTTT
16	NA	TRBV5-1	TRBD1	TRBJ1-2	CTSSFANRGGTDGYTF	TGCACCAGCAGCTTTGCGAACAGGGGAGGAACTGACGGCTACACCTTC